This T cell receptor beta chain emerged from a study of blood T cell repertoires in COVID-19. TCRdb's copy holds only in-frame clones and misses some; the assay was immunoSEQ multiplex PCR. The sample includes approximately 89,000 clones, 85% seen only once; the top ten take approximately 14%. The CDR3 runs 15 residues. In germline, CDR1 is KGHSH, CDR2 LQKENI. The V segment lost 2 bases and the J segment 5 bases; nucleotides outside the gene matches: 6. V and J are TRBV18 and TRBJ2-5; 9 bases map to TRBD1. The clonotype was recovered from a woman in her seventies with acute or convalescent COVID-19. Sequencing input: peripheral blood. CDR3 nucleotides: TGTGCCAGCTCACCATTCCGGGACAGGGACGAGACCCAGTACTTC. This gives the protein CASSPFRDRDETQYF.